This T cell receptor (beta chain) came from a study of T cell responses to AZD1222 COVID-19 vaccine. The table lists this clone with a count of one. What it binds is unknown. General observations from the study: In a largely white British group with more females than males, clonal diversity was possibly underestimated. Two AZD1222 doses significantly raised spike-specific TCR breadth and depth over controls.

Looked up from germline, CDR1 is KGHSH and CDR2 is LQKENI. The CDR3 spans 15 residues. V shed 3 bases, J shed 5 bases, and the junction held 7 bases outside the gene matches. Clones were read by immunoSEQ multiplex PCR, and TCRdb kept only the in-frame ones, dropping some. The sample includes tens of thousands of clones, over 60% of them seen just once. This receptor was identified in an adult who received the AZD1222 COVID-19 vaccine. Sequencing was performed on peripheral blood, taken 28 days after the second AZD1222 dose. The chain links TRBV18 to TRBJ2-4, with 7 bases aligning to TRBD2. The CDR3: CASSPGGSVQNIQYF. The CDR3 bases are TGTGCCAGCTCACCGGGGGGGTCGGTCCAAAACATTCAGTACTTC. The full variable domain, rest sourced from reference TRBV18 and TRBJ2-4, is NAGVMQNPRHLVRRRGQEARLRCSPMKGHSHVYWYRQLPEEGLKFMVYLQKENIIDESGMPKERFSAEFPKEGPSILRIQQVVRGDSAAYFCASSPGGSVQNIQYFGAGTRLSVL.